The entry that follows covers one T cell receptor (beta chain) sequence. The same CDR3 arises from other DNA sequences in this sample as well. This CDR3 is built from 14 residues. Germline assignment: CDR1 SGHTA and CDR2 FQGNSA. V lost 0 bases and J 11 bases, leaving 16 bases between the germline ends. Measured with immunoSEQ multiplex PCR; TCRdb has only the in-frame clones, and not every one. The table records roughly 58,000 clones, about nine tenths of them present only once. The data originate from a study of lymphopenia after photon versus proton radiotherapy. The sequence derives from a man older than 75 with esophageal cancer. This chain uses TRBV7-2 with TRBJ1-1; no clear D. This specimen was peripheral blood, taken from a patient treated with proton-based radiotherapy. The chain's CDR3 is CASSLAFLSGEAFF. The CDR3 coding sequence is TGTGCCAGCAGCTTAGCGTTTTTATCCGGGGAGGCTTTCTTT.